Included here is one T cell receptor beta chain sequence, with context. The antigen is undetermined. Trimming shortened V by 0 bases and J by 4 bases, and 13 bases separated the two germline ends. Germline lookup yields CDR1 SGHDT and CDR2 YYEEEE. This CDR3 has 15 amino acids. This entry belongs to a study of Tregs in tolerant kidney transplant recipients. Study-level points and caveats: Donor-specific Treg expansion exceeded global Treg expansion in tolerant patients, suggesting antigen drive. This study did not directly address biological reproducibility.

Generated by immunoSEQ multiplex PCR, the TCRdb table keeps only in-frame clones and is missing some. The table lists roughly 4,200 clones, roughly 88% of them singletons. The sequenced sample was Tregs from blood, obtained before the transplant. The rearrangement joins TRBV5-6 to TRBJ1-1; D is possibly TRBD1 (6 bases). This receptor was taken from a human donor who received a combined kidney and bone marrow transplant. CDR3 sequence (DNA): TGTGCCAGCAGCTTGGCGGGGGGGGCGCGCACTGAAGCTTTCTTT. Translated, it gives CASSLAGGARTEAFF.